Presented here are 32 T cell receptor beta chains from one specimen sequenced in a study of blood T cells in healthy people across ages. PCR was performed a second time for 7 to 11 cycles using a sample-barcoded 5' primer and a J-beta primer mix. TCRdb reanalysed the 5' RACE reads using MiXCR and keeps one entry per CDR3 protein. The sample shows approximately 730,000 distinct CDR3 sequences, approximately 43% of them seen only once. The specimen sequenced was blood. The origin of the receptors is a woman aged 60-75 years in good health.

This clonotype has more than one count but fewer than ten. The chain employs TRBV25-1 and TRBJ2-7; 7 nucleotides match TRBD1. V was pared by 8 bases and J by 3 bases, with 13 bases of the junction left unmatched. This CDR3 comprises 15 residues. Germline V gene lookup returns CDR1 MGHDK and CDR2 SYGVNS. The CDR3 nucleotides are TGTGCCAGCCGGCCTCCCGGGACAGATTTCTACGAGCAGTACTTC. Translating gives CASRPPGTDFYEQYF.

Here the CDR3 reads CASSLGGGEAETQYF. CDR3 nucleotide sequence: TGTGCCAGCAGCTTAGGGGGGGGAGAAGCAGAGACCCAGTACTTC. The V gene is TRBV7-2, the J gene TRBJ2-7; 7 positions agree with TRBD2. TRBJ2-5 matches the DNA end more closely, so the J call is doubtful. The CDR3 consists of 15 residues. The V gene's germline CDR1 is SGHTA and CDR2 FQGNSA.

A word on this clonotype: A much larger clonotype is one base distant, so this may be a read error. The chain links TRBV5-6 to TRBJ2-7; D gene uncertain. Germline V gene sequence: CDR1 SGHDT, CDR2 YYEEEE. CDR3 length equals 12 residues. CDR3 region: CASSVYSYGQYF. Here the CDR3 DNA reads TGTGCCAGCAGCGTCTACTCCTACGGGCAGTACTTC.

This chain joins TRBV15 and TRBJ1-2; D is uncertain. The CDR3 extends over 14 amino acids. Germline CDR1 reads LNHNV; CDR2 reads YYDKDF (reference sequence). V was trimmed by 0 bases and J by 4 bases, leaving 9 bases between them. CDR3 protein: CATSREDPLYGYTF. The CDR3 DNA follows: TGTGCCACCAGCAGAGAAGATCCCCTCTATGGCTACACCTTC.

The chain recombines TRBV20-1 with TRBJ1-2; 11 bases align to TRBD1. In germline, CDR1 is DFQATT, CDR2 SNEGSKA (reference sequence). The CDR3 spans 13 residues. V shed 6 bases and J 8 bases; nucleotides not matched to a gene: 8. The CDR3 protein is CSAPWTGGKGYTF. The DNA for the CDR3 is TGCAGTGCCCCTTGGACAGGGGGCAAGGGCTACACCTTC.

This clonotype was seen a few times. CDR3 protein: CASSVRSSSYNEQFF. The CDR3 DNA follows: TGTGCCAGCAGCGTCAGGTCAAGCTCCTACAATGAGCAGTTCTTC. V gene TRBV9 combines with J gene TRBJ2-1; D is ambiguous. The V and J ends lost 2 bases and 0 bases respectively, with 9 bases between them. Germline V CDR1 and CDR2: SGDLS, YYNGEE. The CDR3 has 15 amino acids.

The V gene is TRBV6-6, the J gene TRBJ2-1, with 14 bases aligning to TRBD2. CDR3 length equals 17 residues. Germline V gene data show CDR1 as MNHNY and CDR2 as SVGAGI (reference sequence). V dropped 6 bases and J dropped 8; count of bases not matched to a gene: 12. The CDR3 bases are TGTGCCAGCAGACTATCGTGGGGACTAGCGGGGGTGGATGAGCAGTTCTTC. This encodes CASRLSWGLAGVDEQFF.

The rearrangement links TRBV20-1 to TRBJ2-3, with TRBD1 as a possible D gene (6 bases). The germline CDR1 and CDR2 sequences are DFQATT and SNEGSKA (reference sequence). V was shortened by 7 bases and J by 5 bases, with 19 bases between the two germline ends. This CDR3 region has 14 residues. The CDR3 sequence is CSVLTGFGEDTQYF. For the CDR3, the DNA is TGCAGTGTCCTTACAGGGTTCGGTGAAGATACGCAGTATTTT.

The DNA for the CDR3 is TGTGCCAGCAGCCTAGGACTAGCGAGAGTCCTCTACAATGAGCAGTACTTC. It encodes CASSLGLARVLYNEQYF. The chain carries TRBV7-2 and TRBJ2-1; 9 bases map to TRBD2. The last part of the DNA fits TRBJ2-7 better; the J call may be wrong. CDR3 length: 17 amino acids. Germline-derived CDR1 and CDR2 are SGHTA and FQGNSA.

This clonotype has a handful of counts. The V and J genes are TRBV10-3 and TRBJ2-1, with unresolved D. Germline V gene sequence: CDR1 ENHRY, CDR2 SYGVKD. Trimming shortened V by 4 bases and J by 5 bases, and 12 bases separated the two germline ends. This CDR3 is 14 amino acids long. The CDR3 DNA sequence: TGTGCCATCAGTGCGGCAGGCCGGAACAATGAGCAGTTCTTC. This sequence encodes CAISAAGRNNEQFF.

This clonotype was observed once. A much larger clone lies a single base off, so this may be a read error. J is TRBJ2-7 and V is TRBV20-1; no reliable D call. The CDR3 is 13 amino acids. CDR1 is DFQATT, CDR2 SNEGSKA, per germline (reference sequence). The CDR3 loop is CSARAGPNYERYF. CDR3 nucleotides: TGCAGTGCTAGAGCGGGCCCAAACTACGAGCGGTACTTC.

This rearrangement joins TRBV27 to TRBJ1-6; TRBD1 agrees at 10 bases. The V gene's germline CDR1 is MNHEY and CDR2 SMNVEV (reference sequence). The CDR3 consists of 17 residues. Losses at the gene ends were 3 bases for V and 7 bases for J; bases not matched to a gene: 9. In nucleotides, the CDR3 is TGTGCCAGCAGTTTGGCCCTCCCGGGACAGGGGAATTCACCCCTCCACTTT. It translates to CASSLALPGQGNSPLHF.

This clonotype occurred a few times. This chain connects TRBV20-1 to TRBJ2-3; 8 positions match TRBD2. Germline assignment: CDR1 DFQATT and CDR2 SNEGSKA (reference sequence). The CDR3 is made up of 14 amino acids. Trimming at V came to 5 bases and at J to 0 bases, leaving 4 bases not matched to a gene. The CDR3 DNA follows: TGCAGTGCTTCTAGCGGGCCTAGCACAGATACGCAGTATTTT. This gives the protein CSASSGPSTDTQYF.

This clonotype occurred a few times. The chain carries TRBV21-1 and TRBJ2-1; the table's D call of TRBD1 was not tested on the DNA. TRBV21-1 is reported as a pseudogene. The CDR3 has 17 residues. CDR3 in amino acids: CASSNDLDRVSYNEQFF. The CDR3 DNA follows: TGTGCCAGCAGCAACGATCTGGACAGGGTATCCTACAATGAGCAGTTCTTC.

There are a few counts of this clonotype. The CDR3 sequence: CASSSPLGQGYSGANVLTF. The CDR3 coding sequence is TGTGCCAGCAGTTCCCCTTTGGGACAGGGATACTCTGGGGCCAACGTCCTGACTTTC. V and J are TRBV28 and TRBJ2-6, with TRBD1 identical over 9 bases. After removal of 4 bases from V and 0 bases from J, the junction contained 10 bases not matched to a gene. The length of the CDR3 is 19 residues. Germline V lookup: CDR1 MDHEN, CDR2 SYDVKM.

This clonotype has just a few counts. The V gene is TRBV12-3 or TRBV12-4, the J gene TRBJ1-1; D perhaps matches TRBD1 (6 bases). This CDR3 is 14 amino acids long. With 3 bases removed from V and 4 bases from J, the gap between germline ends came to 12 bases. The CDR3, as DNA: TGTGCCAGCAGTTTGGACAGCTTGCTCACTGAAGCTTTCTTT. It is translated as CASSLDSLLTEAFF.

The rearrangement links TRBV20-1 to TRBJ1-6; D uncertain. The V end was cut by 0 bases, the J end by 5 bases, with 17 bases between. Germline V gene lookup returns CDR1 DFQATT and CDR2 SNEGSKA (reference sequence). This CDR3 has 17 residues. CDR3 DNA sequence: TGCAGTGCTAGAGATCTGCAGGCCTACGCGGATAATTCACCCCTCCACTTT. The encoded protein is CSARDLQAYADNSPLHF.

In its sample, this clonotype was seen a few times. The V gene is TRBV5-6, the J gene TRBJ2-1; D unresolved. The CDR3 has 16 amino acids. Trimming removed 1 base from V and 4 bases from J, with 15 bases in between. Per the germline V gene, CDR1 is SGHDT and CDR2 is YYEEEE. The CDR3 loop is CASSLPTKKRYNEQFF. As DNA, the CDR3 is TGTGCCAGCAGCTTGCCCACAAAGAAACGATACAATGAGCAGTTCTTC.

This clonotype was observed a handful of times. The chain recombines TRBV20-1 with TRBJ2-1, with 8 bases matching TRBD2. The length of the CDR3 is 13 residues. Germline V CDR1 and CDR2: DFQATT, SNEGSKA (reference sequence). For the CDR3, the DNA is TGCAGGGGGGGCAGCGGGAGAAGGGATGAGCAGTTCTTC. It yields the protein CRGGSGRRDEQFF.

The chain uses TRBV7-3 and TRBJ1-2, with 7 positions matching TRBD1. Germline assignment: CDR1 SGHTA and CDR2 FQGTGA. The ends lost 5 bases at V and 6 bases at J; junction bases unmatched: 6. This CDR3 has 13 amino acids. The CDR3 region is CASSEDRTHGYTF. The CDR3 nucleotides are TGTGCCAGCAGCGAGGACAGGACCCATGGCTACACCTTC.

The rearrangement joins TRBV25-1 to TRBJ2-1, with a tentative D call TRBD2 (6 bases). The germline gives CDR1 MGHDK, CDR2 SYGVNS. Trimming left V 1 base short and J 9 bases short, with 10 bases between. There are 13 residues in the CDR3. The CDR3 loop is CASSELDGSEQFF. The CDR3 DNA reads as TGTGCCAGCAGTGAATTGGACGGGAGTGAGCAGTTCTTC.

The rearrangement joins TRBV11-2 to TRBJ2-1, with TRBD2 matching over 14 bases. Germline loops: CDR1 SGHAT, CDR2 FQNNGV. The CDR3 loop spans 18 amino acids. V lost 1 base and J lost 7; bases outside the gene matches: 9. This chain's CDR3 is CASSLVGGLAGDRNEQFF. As DNA, the CDR3 is TGTGCCAGCAGCTTAGTGGGGGGACTAGCGGGAGATCGGAATGAGCAGTTCTTC.

Comment on this clonotype: A junction boundary mismatches the germline segment, possibly from a read error. This chain joins TRBV18 and TRBJ2-3; D might be TRBD2 (5 bases). The CDR3 spans 14 residues. Germline CDR1 KGHSH, CDR2 LQKENI. Here the CDR3 DNA reads TGTGCCGGCTCAGAGGGATGGGGCACAGATACGCAGTATTTT. Protein product: CAGSEGWGTDTQYF. Based on the CDR3 plus reference TRBV18 and TRBJ2-3, the full variable domain is NAGVMQNPRHLVRRRGQEARLRCSPMKGHSHVYWYRQLPEEGLKFMVYLQKENIIDESGMPKERFSAEFPKEGPSILRIQQVVRGDSAAYFCAGSEGWGTDTQYFGPGTRLTVL.

This sequence joins TRBV10-3 and TRBJ2-3; perhaps D is TRBD1 or TRBD2 (5 bases each). CDR3 size: 15 residues. Germline V CDR1 and CDR2: ENHRY, SYGVKD. V was shortened by 3 bases and J by 1 base, with 11 bases between the two germline ends. DNA of the CDR3: TGTGCCATCAGTGAAGGGTTGGGACGCACAGATACGCAGTATTTT. Translating it yields CAISEGLGRTDTQYF.

This chain joins TRBV5-1 and TRBJ2-5; 10 positions match TRBD2. The CDR3 is 16 residues long. The germline V gene encodes CDR1 SGHRS and CDR2 YFSETQ. The trim removed 3 bases at V and 11 bases at J, leaving 16 bases unmatched. CDR3 sequence: CASSSITSGKYNEQYF. For the CDR3, the DNA is TGCGCCAGCAGCTCAATTACTAGCGGGAAGTACAATGAGCAGTACTTC.

In this sample, this clonotype turned up many times. The chain carries TRBV10-3 and TRBJ2-5; D is perhaps TRBD1 (6 bases). Trimming cost V 9 bases and J 5 bases, with 13 bases left between them. Per germline, CDR1 ENHRY and CDR2 SYGVKD. This CDR3 contains 12 residues. CDR3 DNA sequence: TGTGCCATTCGACAGGTGGGGGAGACCCAGTACTTC. This codes for CAIRQVGETQYF.

This clonotype came up a few times. V gene TRBV5-6 combines with J gene TRBJ1-2; D is unclear. V gave up 1 base and J gave up 6 bases, with 10 bases separating them. This CDR3 region has 13 residues. Germline V gene data show CDR1 as SGHDT and CDR2 as YYEEEE. Here the CDR3 reads CASSLITEDGYTF. For the CDR3, the DNA is TGTGCCAGCAGCTTGATTACAGAAGATGGCTACACCTTC.

The chain carries TRBV3-1 and TRBJ2-3; D gene uncertain. Trimming took off 1 base at V and 3 bases at J, with 8 bases between the two ends. From germline, CDR1 is LGHDT and CDR2 YNNKEL (reference sequence). This CDR3 is built from 14 residues. CDR3 nucleotide sequence: TGTGCCAGCAGCCAAGGCACTAAAACAGATACGCAGTATTTT. It codes for CASSQGTKTDTQYF.

There are a few counts of this clonotype. A much larger clone differs from this one at a single base, so this may be a read error. The rearrangement uses TRBV12-3 or TRBV12-4 and TRBJ2-5, with TRBD1 identical over 7 bases. With 6 bases clipped from V and 11 bases from J, the junction kept 15 bases outside the gene matches. The CDR3 runs to 14 residues. DNA for the CDR3: TGTGCCAGCAGCTCGGGACAGCGAAACAATGAGCAGTACTTC. This gives the protein CASSSGQRNNEQYF.

This clonotype was seen more than once but under ten times. The chain has TRBV5-1 and TRBJ1-2, with D tentatively TRBD1 (5 bases). Trimming took off 4 bases at V and 8 bases at J, with 12 bases between the two ends. Germline assignment: CDR1 SGHRS and CDR2 YFSETQ. The CDR3 loop spans 12 amino acids. The CDR3 DNA reads as TGCGCCAGCAGCCCCGGAGGGGAGGGCTACACCTTC. As protein: CASSPGGEGYTF. The variable domain in full, completed from reference TRBV5-1 and TRBJ1-2, reads KAGVTQTPRYLIKTRGQQVTLSCSPISGHRSVSWYQQTPGQGLQFLFEYFSETQRNKGNFPGRFSGRQFSNSRSEMNVSTLELGDSALYLCASSPGGEGYTFGSGTRLTVV.

This sequence joins TRBV5-1 and TRBJ2-5; D unresolved. The CDR3 runs 15 residues. CDR1 is SGHRS, CDR2 YFSETQ, per germline. Trimming took off 0 bases at V and 1 base at J, with 10 bases between the two ends. CDR3 sequence (DNA): TGCGCCAGCAGCTTGGAGGCCGGGCTCCAAGAGACCCAGTACTTC. Translating gives CASSLEAGLQETQYF.

Remarks on this clonotype: One junction end does not reproduce the germline sequence, and a read error may be involved. This chain connects TRBV29-1 to TRBJ1-2, with D tentatively TRBD1 (6 bases). Looked up from germline, CDR1 is SQVTM and CDR2 is ANQGSEA. This CDR3 comprises 11 residues. Written as DNA, the CDR3 is TGCAGCGTCTGGACAGACTATGGCCACACCTTC. This translates into CSVWTDYGHTF.